These 25 T cell receptor beta chains were sequenced from one sample in a study of blood T cell repertoires in COVID-19. Clones were sequenced by immunoSEQ multiplex PCR, and TCRdb holds only the in-frame ones, with some missing. The repertoire holds around 200,000 clones, with 80% to 85% as singletons. The sample was peripheral blood. These receptors were obtained from a human donor with acute or convalescent COVID-19. The donor label of this sample is uncertain.

The rearrangement links TRBV5-1 to TRBJ1-2, with TRBD1 as a possible D gene (6 bases). Germline V CDR1 and CDR2: SGHRS, YFSETQ. This CDR3 has 12 amino acids. The ends were cut back, 1 base at V and 8 bases at J, with 9 bases in the middle. The CDR3 coding sequence is TGCGCCAGCAGCTTGTCAGGGGTAGGCTACACCTTC. Amino acids: CASSLSGVGYTF.

This chain joins TRBV19 and TRBJ2-3, with a tentative D call TRBD2 (5 bases). Germline loops: CDR1 LNHDA, CDR2 SQIVND (reference sequence). V lost 3 bases and J 1 base, leaving 14 bases between the germline ends. The CDR3 has 16 residues. Here the CDR3 DNA reads TGTGCCAGTAGTATCACTGGAGGAGTGGGCACAGATACGCAGTATTTT. Protein: CASSITGGVGTDTQYF.

CDR3 protein: CASSSLAGGQETQYF. In nucleotides, the CDR3 is TGTGCCAGCAGTTCACTAGCGGGAGGGCAGGAGACCCAGTACTTC. This chain joins TRBV28 and TRBJ2-5; 13 nucleotides match TRBD2. V was clipped by 4 bases and J by 5 bases; unmatched bases: 4. The CDR3 length is 15 residues. The germline V gene encodes CDR1 MDHEN and CDR2 SYDVKM.

The chain combines TRBV28 with TRBJ2-7, with 9 bases fitting TRBD1. The CDR3 loop spans 14 amino acids. V dropped 3 bases and J dropped 1; count of bases not matched to a gene: 1. Germline-derived CDR1 and CDR2 are MDHEN and SYDVKM. CDR3 residues: CASSLTGGSYEQYF. The CDR3 DNA sequence: TGTGCCAGCAGTTTGACAGGGGGGTCCTACGAGCAGTACTTC.

The rearrangement links TRBV6-5 to TRBJ2-7; D unclear. Germline V gives CDR1 MNHEY, CDR2 SVGAGI. With 8 bases removed from V and 4 bases from J, the gap between germline ends came to 9 bases. The CDR3 is made up of 11 amino acids. The CDR3, as DNA: TGTGCCAGCGAAGAGGCGTACGAGCAGTACTTC. It translates to CASEEAYEQYF.

The chain joins TRBV5-1 to TRBJ2-5, with 10 bases lining up with TRBD2. V dropped 0 bases and J dropped 5; count of bases not matched to a gene: 7. The CDR3 sequence is 16 residues long. In germline, CDR1 is SGHRS, CDR2 YFSETQ. In nucleotides, the CDR3 is TGCGCCAGCAGCTTGGACCCTAGCGGGGGCGGTGAGACCCAGTACTTC. It translates to CASSLDPSGGGETQYF.

The V and J genes are TRBV25-1 and TRBJ1-1, with 9 nucleotides matching TRBD1. The J segment lost 5 bases and the V segment lost 4 bases, leaving 5 bases of the junction unmatched. This CDR3 has 14 residues. CDR1 and CDR2 from the germline V gene are MGHDK and SYGVNS. The CDR3 sequence is CASSGTTGGTEAFF. In nucleotides, the CDR3 is TGTGCCAGCAGTGGCACGACAGGGGGTACTGAAGCTTTCTTT.

The rearrangement uses TRBV6-4 and TRBJ2-1; the D gene is possibly TRBD2 (5 bases). The CDR3 sequence is 16 residues long. Germline values: CDR1 MRHNA, CDR2 SNTAGT. The V end was cut by 4 bases, the J end by 3 bases, with 16 bases between. CDR3: CASSGSPGRVYNEQFF. DNA of the CDR3: TGTGCCAGCAGTGGGTCCCCGGGAAGGGTCTACAATGAGCAGTTCTTC.

This rearrangement joins TRBV30 to TRBJ2-7; TRBD1 matches at 8 bases. This CDR3 region has 13 residues. Germline values: CDR1 GTSNPN, CDR2 SVGIG (reference sequence). J lost 6 bases, V lost 2 bases, and 6 bases had no gene match. CDR3 nucleotide sequence: TGTGCCTGGAGTAAGACAGGGGAGCGCGAGCAGTACTTC. Translating gives CAWSKTGEREQYF.

V and J are TRBV28 and TRBJ2-7; TRBD1 aligns across 8 bases. The length of the CDR3 is 15 residues. The ends lost 2 bases at V and 3 bases at J; junction bases unmatched: 6. Germline V CDR1 and CDR2: MDHEN, SYDVKM. CDR3 amino acids: CASSLIGQGLYEQYF. Written as DNA, the CDR3 is TGTGCCAGCAGTTTAATAGGACAGGGTCTCTACGAGCAGTACTTC.

The chain employs TRBV11-1 and TRBJ1-6; D perhaps matches TRBD1 (5 bases). The CDR3 spans 15 residues. Germline values: CDR1 SGHAT, CDR2 FQDESV (reference sequence). Trimming took off 3 bases at V and 5 bases at J, with 11 bases between the two ends. The CDR3: CASSFRQGNNSPLHF. DNA of the CDR3: TGTGCCAGCAGCTTCCGCCAGGGTAATAATTCACCCCTCCACTTT. Using reference TRBV11-1 and TRBJ1-6 for the parts outside the CDR3, the full variable domain is EAEVAQSPRYKITEKSQAVAFWCDPISGHATLYWYRQILGQGPELLVQFQDESVVDDSQLPKDRFSAERLKGVDSTLKIQPAELGDSAMYLCASSFRQGNNSPLHFGNGTRLTVT.

V gene TRBV19 combines with J gene TRBJ1-5; 10 positions agree with TRBD1. J gave up 1 base and V 5 bases, and 5 bases lay outside the gene matches. This CDR3 contains 16 residues. Germline CDR1 reads LNHDA; CDR2 reads SQIVND (reference sequence). In nucleotides, the CDR3 is TGTGCCAGTAGTTCGACAGGGGGCTTGAGCAATCAGCCCCAGCATTTT. As protein: CASSSTGGLSNQPQHF.

This clone was counted once. The chain carries TRBV9 and TRBJ1-1; D perhaps matches TRBD1 (5 bases). Looked up from germline, CDR1 is SGDLS and CDR2 is YYNGEE. This CDR3 is built from 16 residues. V gave up 6 bases and J gave up 1 base, with 19 bases separating them. The CDR3 sequence: CASTPWGRVGNTEAFF. CDR3 DNA sequence: TGTGCCAGCACCCCCTGGGGCAGGGTGGGGAACACTGAAGCTTTCTTT.

The V and J genes are TRBV2 and TRBJ1-1; perhaps TRBD1 as D (5 bases). The V end lost 2 bases, the J end lost 9 bases, and 10 bases lay between the germline ends. The length of the CDR3 is 12 residues. Germline V gives CDR1 SNHLY, CDR2 FYNNEI. The DNA of the CDR3 is TGTGCCAGCAGTGAAAAAGACAGTAAAGCTTTCTTT. Protein product: CASSEKDSKAFF.

The J gene is TRBJ2-7, the V gene TRBV25-1, with a weak D call TRBD1 (6 bases). With 3 bases removed from V and 3 bases from J, the gap between germline ends came to 15 bases. Looked up from germline, CDR1 is MGHDK and CDR2 is SYGVNS. CDR3 length: 15 amino acids. DNA for the CDR3: TGTGCCAGCAGTGATCCGGCAGGGGAGATCTACGAGCAGTACTTC. Protein product: CASSDPAGEIYEQYF.

This clone was counted only a few times. J is TRBJ1-2 and V is TRBV29-1, with D perhaps matching TRBD1 (6 bases). The CDR3 has 11 residues. Per the germline V gene, CDR1 is SQVTM and CDR2 is ANQGSEA. V lost 3 bases and J 8 bases, leaving 10 bases between the germline ends. The CDR3 DNA reads as TGCAGCGTTGACAGGGGAGGGGGCTACACCTTC. It encodes CSVDRGGGYTF.

J is TRBJ2-1 and V is TRBV30; 10 bases are a match to TRBD2. This CDR3 spans 14 amino acids. Unmatched junction bases numbered 0, after V lost 0 bases and J lost 4 bases. The germline V gene encodes CDR1 GTSNPN and CDR2 SVGIG (reference sequence). The CDR3 here is CAWSVLAGYNEQFF. CDR3 sequence (DNA): TGTGCCTGGAGTGTACTAGCGGGGTACAATGAGCAGTTCTTC.

This clone was counted only a few times. The rearrangement links TRBV14 to TRBJ1-2, with D maybe TRBD1 (6 bases). Germline V gene lookup returns CDR1 SGHDN and CDR2 FVKESK. The V end was cut by 5 bases, the J end by 2 bases, with 15 bases between. The length of the CDR3 is 15 residues. In nucleotides, the CDR3 is TGTGCCAGCAGCGCTTGGGGGGGGCGCAACTATGGCTACACCTTC. Amino acid sequence: CASSAWGGRNYGYTF.

This chain joins TRBV7-9 and TRBJ2-7; D remains ambiguous. Germline lookup yields CDR1 SEHNR and CDR2 FQNEAQ (reference sequence). This CDR3 is built from 12 residues. V lost 7 bases and J 2 bases, leaving 9 bases between the germline ends. CDR3 amino acids: CASTPLPYEQYF. The CDR3 DNA reads as TGTGCCAGCACCCCTCTACCCTACGAGCAGTACTTC.

The genes are TRBV18 and TRBJ2-2; maybe TRBD1 (5 bases). Germline CDR1 and CDR2: KGHSH and LQKENI. This CDR3 is 14 amino acids long. Trimming cost V 3 bases and J 2 bases, with 7 bases left between them. The DNA of the CDR3 is TGTGCCAGCTCACCTGACAGAAACACCGGGGAGCTGTTTTTT. Translated, it gives CASSPDRNTGELFF.

This chain links TRBV3-1 (or the pseudogene TRBV3-2) with TRBJ2-4, with TRBD2 identical over 7 bases. Germline V gene sequence: CDR1 LGHDT, CDR2 YNNKEL (reference sequence). The junction had 2 bases not matched to a gene; V was cut back by 4 bases and J by 8 bases. The CDR3 runs 12 residues. The CDR3 DNA is TGTGCCAGCAGCCTTGGGGGGGACATTCAGTACTTC. It codes for CASSLGGDIQYF.

This chain uses TRBV9 with TRBJ2-1, with 8 nucleotides matching TRBD2. Trimming at V came to 0 bases and at J to 5 bases, leaving 7 bases not matched to a gene. The CDR3 sequence is 16 residues long. CDR1 is SGDLS, CDR2 YYNGEE, per germline. CDR3 region: CASSVDGSGAHNEQFF. CDR3 nucleotide sequence: TGTGCCAGCAGCGTAGATGGTAGCGGGGCCCACAATGAGCAGTTCTTC.

The chain employs TRBV9 and TRBJ2-1, with 15 bases matching TRBD2. This CDR3 is built from 16 residues. Per germline, CDR1 SGDLS and CDR2 YYNGEE. The trim removed 3 bases at V and 6 bases at J, leaving 4 bases unmatched. The CDR3 spells CASSAGLAGGLNEQFF. CDR3 nucleotide sequence: TGTGCCAGCAGCGCCGGACTAGCGGGGGGGCTCAATGAGCAGTTCTTC.

The chain recombines TRBV29-1 with TRBJ2-3; 14 nucleotides match TRBD2. Germline CDR1 is SQVTM and CDR2 is ANQGSEA. The CDR3 is 18 residues long. The trim removed 3 bases at V and 1 base at J, leaving 9 bases unmatched. CDR3 in amino acids: CSVEPRLAGGPGTDTQYF. Here the CDR3 DNA reads TGCAGCGTTGAGCCAAGACTAGCGGGAGGGCCCGGCACAGATACGCAGTATTTT.

The rearrangement joins TRBV5-1 to TRBJ2-7; 10 bases match TRBD1. Trimming at V came to 0 bases and at J to 6 bases, leaving 6 bases not matched to a gene. The CDR3 length is 15 residues. The V gene's germline CDR1 is SGHRS and CDR2 YFSETQ. CDR3 residues: CASSLVETGGIEQYF. The CDR3 bases are TGCGCCAGCAGCTTGGTGGAGACAGGGGGCATCGAGCAGTACTTC. Looking up the rest from reference TRBV5-1 and TRBJ2-7 gives the full variable domain: KAGVTQTPRYLIKTRGQQVTLSCSPISGHRSVSWYQQTPGQGLQFLFEYFSETQRNKGNFPGRFSGRQFSNSRSEMNVSTLELGDSALYLCASSLVETGGIEQYFGPGTRLTVT.